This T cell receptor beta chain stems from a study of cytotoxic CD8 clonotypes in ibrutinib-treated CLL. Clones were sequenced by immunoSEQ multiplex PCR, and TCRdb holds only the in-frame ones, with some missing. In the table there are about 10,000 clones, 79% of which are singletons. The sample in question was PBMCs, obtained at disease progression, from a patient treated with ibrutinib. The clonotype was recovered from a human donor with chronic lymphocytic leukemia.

CDR3 loop: CASSQSMTGTEYEQYF. The CDR3 nucleotides read TGCGCCAGCAGCCAATCTATGACCGGGACGGAGTACGAGCAGTACTTC. The rearrangement links TRBV4-1 to TRBJ2-7; the D gene could be TRBD1 or TRBD2 (5 bases each). Germline CDR1 is MGHRA and CDR2 is YSYEKL. V was shortened by 2 bases and J by 4 bases, with 18 bases between the two germline ends. CDR3 length: 16 residues.